This T cell receptor (beta chain) was recovered during a study of blood T cells in healthy people across ages. A second PCR, run for roughly 7 to 12 cycles, used a sample-barcoded 5' primer plus a J-beta primer mix. TCRdb redid the calling of the 5' RACE reads with MiXCR, one entry per CDR3 protein. The sample carries 1.5 million to 2 million distinct CDR3 sequences, about two fifths recorded once. As for this clonotype: The antigen is undetermined.

Each donor gave ten milliliters of peripheral blood. The CDR3 has 15 amino acids. Germline V gives CDR1 MGHRA, CDR2 YSYEKL. With 4 bases removed from V and 7 bases from J, the gap between germline ends came to 19 bases. Study-wide points: Measured against age, TCR beta diversity per million T cells decreased in a roughly linear manner.

Sequencing was performed on blood. This sequence joins TRBV4-1 and TRBJ2-5; D may correspond to TRBD1 or TRBD2 (5 bases each). The source of this sequence is a human donor in good health. CDR3: CASSLAQDTRGTQYF. In DNA, the CDR3 is TGCGCCAGCAGCCTCGCTCAGGATACTAGGGGGACCCAGTACTTC.